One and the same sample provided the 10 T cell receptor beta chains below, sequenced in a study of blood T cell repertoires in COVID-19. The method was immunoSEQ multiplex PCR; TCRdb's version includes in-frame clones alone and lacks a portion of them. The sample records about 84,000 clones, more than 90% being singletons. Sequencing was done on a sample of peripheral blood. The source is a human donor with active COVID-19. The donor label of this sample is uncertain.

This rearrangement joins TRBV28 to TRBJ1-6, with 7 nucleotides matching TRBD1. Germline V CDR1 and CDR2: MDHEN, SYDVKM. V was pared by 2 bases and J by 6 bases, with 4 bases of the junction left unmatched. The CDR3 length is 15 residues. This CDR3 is CASSLGDRVNSPLHF. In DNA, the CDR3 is TGTGCCAGCAGTTTAGGGGACAGAGTTAATTCACCCCTCCACTTT.

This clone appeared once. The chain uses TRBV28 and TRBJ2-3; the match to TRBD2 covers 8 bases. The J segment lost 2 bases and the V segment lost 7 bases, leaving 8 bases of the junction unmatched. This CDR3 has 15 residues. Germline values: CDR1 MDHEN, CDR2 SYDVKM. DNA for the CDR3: TGTGCCAGCACGGGGATAGCGGGAACCACAGATACGCAGTATTTT. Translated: CASTGIAGTTDTQYF.

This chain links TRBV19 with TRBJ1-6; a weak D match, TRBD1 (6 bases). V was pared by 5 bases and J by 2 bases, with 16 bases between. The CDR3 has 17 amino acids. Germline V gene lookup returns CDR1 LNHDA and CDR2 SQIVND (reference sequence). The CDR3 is CASSSPTGRTYNSPLHF. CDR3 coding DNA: TGTGCCAGTAGTTCTCCGACAGGCCGGACCTATAATTCACCCCTCCACTTT. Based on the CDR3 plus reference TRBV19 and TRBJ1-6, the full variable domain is DGGITQSPKYLFRKEGQNVTLSCEQNLNHDAMYWYRQDPGQGLRLIYYSQIVNDFQKGDIAEGYSVSREKKESFPLTVTSAQKNPTAFYLCASSSPTGRTYNSPLHFGNGTRLTVT.

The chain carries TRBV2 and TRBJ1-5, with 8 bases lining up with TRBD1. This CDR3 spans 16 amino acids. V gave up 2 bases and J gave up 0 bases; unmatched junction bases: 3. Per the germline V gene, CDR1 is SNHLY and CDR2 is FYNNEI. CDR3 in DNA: TGTGCCAGCAGTGAAAGGGGACAGGTTAGCAATCAGCCCCAGCATTTT. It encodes CASSERGQVSNQPQHF.

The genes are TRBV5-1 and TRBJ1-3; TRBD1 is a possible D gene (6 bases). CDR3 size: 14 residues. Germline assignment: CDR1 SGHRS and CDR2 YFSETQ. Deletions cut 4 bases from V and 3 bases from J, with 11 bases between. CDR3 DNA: TGCGCCAGCAGCCCGGGGGGCATTGGAAACACCATATATTTT. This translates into CASSPGGIGNTIYF.

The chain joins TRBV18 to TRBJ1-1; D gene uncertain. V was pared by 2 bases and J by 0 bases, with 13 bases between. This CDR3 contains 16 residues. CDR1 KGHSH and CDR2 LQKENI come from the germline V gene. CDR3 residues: CASSPEDARVNTEAFF. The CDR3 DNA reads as TGTGCCAGCTCACCAGAGGATGCTCGGGTGAACACTGAAGCTTTCTTT. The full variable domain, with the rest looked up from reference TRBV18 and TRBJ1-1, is NAGVMQNPRHLVRRRGQEARLRCSPMKGHSHVYWYRQLPEEGLKFMVYLQKENIIDESGMPKERFSAEFPKEGPSILRIQQVVRGDSAAYFCASSPEDARVNTEAFFGQGTRLTVV.

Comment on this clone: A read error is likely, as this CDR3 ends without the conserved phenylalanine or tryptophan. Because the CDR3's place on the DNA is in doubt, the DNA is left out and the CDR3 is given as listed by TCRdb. The CDR3 sequence is CASSDGTGLRG. The chain is built from TRBV6-1 and TRBJ1-5; the table's D call, TRBD1, was not checked against the DNA. The germline CDR1 and CDR2 sequences are MNHNS and SASEGT. Inclusive of both ends, the CDR3 amounts to 11 amino acids.

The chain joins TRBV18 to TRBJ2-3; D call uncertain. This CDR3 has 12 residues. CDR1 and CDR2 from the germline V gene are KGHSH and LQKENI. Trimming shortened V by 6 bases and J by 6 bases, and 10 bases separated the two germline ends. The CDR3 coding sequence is TGTGCCAGCTCCCCGGTGGAGGATACGCAGTATTTT. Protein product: CASSPVEDTQYF. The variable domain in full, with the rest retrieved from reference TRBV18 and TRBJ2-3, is NAGVMQNPRHLVRRRGQEARLRCSPMKGHSHVYWYRQLPEEGLKFMVYLQKENIIDESGMPKERFSAEFPKEGPSILRIQQVVRGDSAAYFCASSPVEDTQYFGPGTRLTVL.

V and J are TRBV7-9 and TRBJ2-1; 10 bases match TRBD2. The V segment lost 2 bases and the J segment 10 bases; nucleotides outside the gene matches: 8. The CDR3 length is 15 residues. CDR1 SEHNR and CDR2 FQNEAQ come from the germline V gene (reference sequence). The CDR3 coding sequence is TGTGCCAGCAGCTTATTACTAGCGGGGATTACCGAGCAGTTCTTC. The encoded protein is CASSLLLAGITEQFF.

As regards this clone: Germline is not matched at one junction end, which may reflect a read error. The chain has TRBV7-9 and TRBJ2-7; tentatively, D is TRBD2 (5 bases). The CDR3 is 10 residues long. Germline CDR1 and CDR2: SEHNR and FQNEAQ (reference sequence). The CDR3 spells CPSSDYEQYF. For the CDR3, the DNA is TGCCCAAGTAGCGACTACGAGCAGTACTTC.